The 2 T cell receptor beta chains below all came from one sample that was sequenced in a study of blood T cells in healthy people across ages (dated by TCRdb to the mid-2010s). Preparation of the library involved 5' RACE. These reads were obtained on an Illumina HiSeq 2500. A second PCR of roughly 6 to 11 cycles was run with a J-beta primer mix and a sample-barcoded 5' primer. TCRdb redid the processing of the public reads, applying fastp at Q25 and MiXCR, and retained in-frame beta chains. Each entry merges the rows of one CDR3 protein and shows their most common DNA and genes. For this sample there are some 1.4 million distinct CDR3 sequences; roughly 45% appear just once. Clones ranked in the top ten supply under 8% of the sample. Sequenced material: blood. These receptors were taken from a woman younger than 35 in good health.

The chain joins TRBV10-2 to TRBJ2-1; a weak D match, TRBD2 (5 bases). Trimming shortened V by 8 bases and J by 9 bases, and 14 bases separated the two germline ends. Germline CDR1 reads WSHSY; CDR2 reads SAAADI. The CDR3 has 12 residues. CDR3 DNA sequence: TGCGCCAGCGCGGGTCGTTCGGGTGAGCAGTTCTTC. Translated: CASAGRSGEQFF.

V usage is TRBV6-5 and J usage is TRBJ2-1; TRBD2 aligns across 7 bases. After removal of 0 bases from V and 9 bases from J, the junction contained 5 bases not matched to a gene. There are 14 residues in the CDR3. Germline V gives CDR1 MNHEY, CDR2 SVGAGI. CDR3: CASSYSFREGEQFF. CDR3 DNA sequence: TGTGCCAGCAGTTACTCGTTCAGGGAGGGTGAGCAGTTCTTC.